The rows below give T cell receptor beta chains drawn from one sample of a study of patients and donors after allogeneic stem cell transplantation. TCRdb re-derived calls from the RT-PCR reads in MiXCR, one entry per CDR3 protein. Of tens of thousands of distinct CDR3 sequences in the sample, about 8% were seen once. Sequencing used blood, either unsorted or a sorted T cell fraction (not recorded which). The receptors derive from a human donor who was either an allogeneic HSCT recipient or a stem cell or donor lymphocyte infusion donor (not recorded which). It is not recorded whose cells these are; they may come from a transplant donor. Each CDR3 is given with its conserved first and last residue. A D gene is named only where the DNA matches it firmly. Not every row has a clone size; where given, it reads once, few, many or a size class.

d_gene	v_gene	j_gene	abundance	len	CDR3aa	CDR3nt
-	TRBV6-5	TRBJ2-3	many	15	CASSWNSPSTDTQYF	TGTGCCAGCAGTTGGAACTCACCTAGCACAGATACGCAGTATTTT
-	TRBV19	TRBJ2-2	-	18	CASRPTGEGNWNTGELFF	TGTGCCAGCCGACCTACAGGGGAGGGAAATTGGAACACCGGGGAGCTGTTTTTT
TRBD2	TRBV11-1	TRBJ2-5	many	18	CASSLAGKLAEYQETQYF	TGTGCCAGCAGCTTAGCGGGTAAACTAGCGGAGTACCAAGAGACCCAGTACTTC
TRBD2	TRBV7-2	TRBJ2-5	-	16	CASSPPIRTSRETQYF	TGTGCCAGCAGCCCCCCAATTAGGACTAGCAGGGAGACCCAGTACTTC
TRBD1	TRBV10-2	TRBJ1-3	-	15	CASSRQGADGNTIYF	TGCGCCAGCAGCCGACAGGGGGCGGATGGAAACACCATATATTTT
TRBD1	TRBV12-3/TRBV12-4	TRBJ1-5	many	13	CASTQGAFQPQHF	TGTGCCAGCACCCAGGGGGCCTTTCAGCCCCAGCATTTT
-	TRBV3-1	TRBJ1-4	once	14	CASSPPGLGEKLFF	TGTGCCAGCAGCCCCCCGGGGCTGGGGGAAAAACTGTTTTTT
TRBD1	TRBV6-1	TRBJ2-1	-	14	CASSTPGQGTSLFF	TGTGCCAGCAGCACTCCGGGACAGGGCACCTCGCTGTTCTTC
TRBD2	TRBV3-1	TRBJ2-5	many	15	CASSQDAPGEGTQYF	TGTGCCAGCAGCCAAGATGCACCGGGGGAGGGGACCCAGTACTTC
-	TRBV24-1	TRBJ1-5	-	14	CATESRQIYQPQHF	TGTGCCACCGAGAGTCGTCAGATCTATCAGCCCCAGCATTTT
-	TRBV9	TRBJ2-6	-	18	CASSPGGRPSGGANVLTF	TGTGCCAGCAGCCCGGGGGGCAGACCCTCGGGTGGGGCCAACGTCCTGACTTTC
-	TRBV5-6	TRBJ2-5	few	14	CASSLGDRWGTQYF	TGTGCCAGCAGCTTGGGGGACCGATGGGGGACTCAGTACTTC
-	TRBV7-9	TRBJ2-7	-	13	CASSLGRPYEQYF	TGTGCCAGCAGCTTAGGTCGGCCCTACGAGCAGTACTTC